The next 19 T cell receptor beta chains were all read from a single sample in a study of cytomegalovirus exposure and HLA in healthy donors. Vbeta (60) and Jbeta (13) primers were used in the PCR. Measured with immunoSEQ multiplex PCR; TCRdb has only the in-frame clones, and not every one. The sample shows more than 150,000 clones, more than 65% of them seen only once. What was sequenced was PBMCs. These receptors all stem from a woman in her twenties or thirties in good health and CMV-seropositive.

The chain uses TRBV7-6 and TRBJ2-3, with D perhaps matching TRBD2 (5 bases). This CDR3 is built from 14 residues. Germline V gives CDR1 SGHVS, CDR2 FNYEAQ. The V and J ends lost 3 bases and 0 bases respectively, with 7 bases between them. The CDR3 nucleotides read TGTGCCAGCAGCTTTCGGACTAGCACAGATACGCAGTATTTT. Residues: CASSFRTSTDTQYF.

The chain links TRBV5-4 to TRBJ1-1; the D gene is possibly TRBD1 (5 bases). In germline, CDR1 is SGHNT, CDR2 YYREEE (reference sequence). The CDR3 contains 14 residues. The germline V and J ends were trimmed by 9 bases and 5 bases, with 20 bases remaining between them. The CDR3 sequence: CATSRTGGGTEAFF. The CDR3 coding sequence is TGTGCCACCTCCCGGACCGGGGGAGGTACTGAAGCTTTCTTT.

This chain links TRBV25-1 with TRBJ1-3; 10 nucleotides match TRBD1. V shed 6 bases, J shed 0 bases, and the junction held 2 bases outside the gene matches. Germline CDR1 is MGHDK and CDR2 is SYGVNS. This CDR3 is 15 amino acids long. CDR3 nucleotide sequence: TGTGCCAGCAGCCGGACAGGGGGCTCTGGAAACACCATATATTTT. Protein product: CASSRTGGSGNTIYF.

The V and J genes are TRBV7-2 and TRBJ1-1; D might be TRBD1 (5 bases). This CDR3 comprises 14 residues. In germline, CDR1 is SGHTA, CDR2 FQGNSA. The germline V and J ends were trimmed by 7 bases and 8 bases, with 20 bases remaining between them. The CDR3 DNA sequence: TGTGCCAGCATGGTGAACAGCGGGGGGAGAGAAGCTTTCTTT. Its translation: CASMVNSGGREAFF. The variable domain in full, with the rest retrieved from reference TRBV7-2 and TRBJ1-1, is GAGVSQSPSNKVTEKGKDVELRCDPISGHTALYWYRQSLGQGLEFLIYFQGNSAPDKSGLPSDRFSAERTGGSVSTLTIQRTQQEDSAVYLCASMVNSGGREAFFGQGTRLTVV.

The chain links TRBV10-3 to TRBJ1-1, with TRBD1 matching 12 bases. J was trimmed by 3 bases and V by 6 bases; bases with no gene match: 14. Germline CDR1 ENHRY, CDR2 SYGVKD. CDR3 length: 18 residues. This CDR3 reads CAIRTSGTGGGGDTEAFF. The CDR3 bases are TGTGCCATCAGGACCTCCGGGACAGGGGGCGGTGGCGACACTGAAGCTTTCTTT.

The chain joins TRBV27 to TRBJ2-5; 7 bases align to TRBD1. Germline V gene lookup returns CDR1 MNHEY and CDR2 SMNVEV (reference sequence). CDR3 length: 15 amino acids. V lost 3 bases and J lost 5; bases outside the gene matches: 9. The CDR3: CASSLRDSPWETQYF. In DNA form, the CDR3 reads TGTGCCAGCAGTTTGAGGGACAGTCCATGGGAGACCCAGTACTTC.

The genes are TRBV21-1 and TRBJ2-7; the table's D gene call, TRBD2, was not cross checked with the DNA. TRBV21-1 is a known pseudogene. This CDR3 spans 15 amino acids. The DNA of the CDR3 is TGTGCCAGCAGAAGCGGGGGGACGAGCTCCTACGAGCAGTACTTC. This sequence encodes CASRSGGTSSYEQYF.

The chain uses TRBV7-2 and TRBJ2-7, with 12 bases fitting TRBD2. Germline V gene lookup returns CDR1 SGHTA and CDR2 FQGNSA. The CDR3 has 16 residues. After removal of 3 bases from V and 2 bases from J, the junction contained 5 bases not matched to a gene. The CDR3 reads CASSFVTSGGPYEQYF. In DNA, the CDR3 is TGTGCCAGCAGCTTCGTGACTAGCGGGGGCCCCTACGAGCAGTACTTC.

The V and J genes are TRBV5-4 and TRBJ2-7; D possibly corresponds to TRBD1 (5 bases). Germline V gene data show CDR1 as SGHNT and CDR2 as YYREEE (reference sequence). This CDR3 is built from 15 residues. The V end was cut by 0 bases, the J end by 7 bases, with 17 bases between. Here the CDR3 DNA reads TGTGCCAGCAGCTTGGAGTTCGGCAGGGCGAGGGAGCAGTACTTC. Amino acids: CASSLEFGRAREQYF.

The V call is TRBV10-3, the J call TRBJ2-1; unclear D gene. The CDR3 loop spans 16 amino acids. Between the trimmed V and J ends, which lost 2 bases and 10 bases, there was a span of 21 bases. CDR1 and CDR2 (germline): ENHRY, SYGVKD. The CDR3 DNA reads as TGTGCCATCAGTGAGACCGCTGGGTTGGCCTACGGGGAGCAGTTCTTC. Amino acids: CAISETAGLAYGEQFF.

J is TRBJ1-4 and V is TRBV6-5; D call uncertain. The CDR3 covers 15 residues. CDR1 is MNHEY, CDR2 SVGAGI, per germline. V was pared by 5 bases and J by 10 bases, with 20 bases between. The CDR3 loop reads CASSGRRSPSGKLFF. CDR3 nucleotide sequence: TGTGCCAGCAGTGGCAGGCGATCACCCTCTGGAAAACTGTTTTTT.

The CDR3 bases are TGTGCCAGCAATCGACAGGGCGCCTACGAGCAGTACTTC. It codes for CASNRQGAYEQYF. The V call is TRBV25-1, the J call TRBJ2-7; TRBD1 agrees at 7 bases. The germline CDR1 and CDR2 sequences are MGHDK and SYGVNS. The CDR3 consists of 13 residues. The ends lost 7 bases at V and 2 bases at J; junction bases unmatched: 5.

V gene TRBV5-6 combines with J gene TRBJ2-2, with D perhaps matching TRBD2 (6 bases). CDR3 size: 16 residues. CDR1 is SGHDT and CDR2 is YYEEEE in the germline V gene. V lost 4 bases and J lost 6, with 19 bases in between. CDR3 DNA sequence: TGTGCCAGCAGCGTGGGACTTACGCGTAGAGCCGGGGAGCTGTTTTTT. Translated: CASSVGLTRRAGELFF.

This sequence joins TRBV10-3 and TRBJ1-2; possible D gene TRBD1, 6 bases. V was clipped by 10 bases and J by 2 bases, with 11 bases between them. The CDR3 contains 12 residues. The germline V gene encodes CDR1 ENHRY and CDR2 SYGVKD. The CDR3 region is CATNRENYGYTF. The DNA of the CDR3 is TGTGCCACCAACAGGGAGAACTATGGCTACACCTTC.

This sequence joins TRBV5-4 and TRBJ2-7; the match to TRBD1 covers 10 bases. Trimming cost V 8 bases and J 9 bases; bases outside gene matches: 11. Germline V gene lookup returns CDR1 SGHNT and CDR2 YYREEE (reference sequence). The length of the CDR3 is 13 residues. Here the CDR3 reads CARTGQGTCGQYF. The CDR3 coding sequence is TGTGCCAGGACGGGACAGGGGACTTGTGGGCAGTACTTC.

The chain is built from TRBV28 and TRBJ2-3; D is possibly TRBD1 (6 bases). Trimming took 5 bases from V and 6 from J, leaving 27 bases between them. Germline V lookup: CDR1 MDHEN, CDR2 SYDVKM. CDR3 length: 18 residues. The CDR3 here is CASSTLGTTMFRVDTQYF. In DNA, the CDR3 is TGTGCCAGCAGTACCCTCGGGACAACCATGTTCAGGGTGGATACGCAGTATTTT.

The genes are TRBV11-3 and TRBJ1-6; 7 nucleotides align to TRBD1. This CDR3 comprises 17 residues. V trimming: 0 bases; J trimming: 11 bases; junction bases outside the gene matches: 13. CDR1 and CDR2 (germline): SGHNT, YENEEA. DNA for the CDR3: TGTGCCAGCAGCTTAGAAGGGGGCAGGGGAGGTATGGCACCCCTCCACTTT. Encoded protein: CASSLEGGRGGMAPLHF.

The chain combines TRBV28 with TRBJ2-5; TRBD1 aligns across 8 bases. The J call may not be correct, given that the DNA end is closer to TRBJ2-7. The CDR3 has 14 residues. Germline values: CDR1 MDHEN, CDR2 SYDVKM. CDR3 nucleotide sequence: TGTGCCAGCAGTTTAGTGGGACAGGCCTACGAGCAGTACTTC. The encoded protein is CASSLVGQAYEQYF.

This clone has a single count. The CDR3 DNA sequence: TGTGCCAGTAATGGACAGGTGGCAACTAATGAAAAACTGTTTTTT. Amino acids: CASNGQVATNEKLFF. The V and J genes are TRBV19 and TRBJ1-4; TRBD1 matches at 7 bases. CDR3 length equals 15 residues. V was pared by 7 bases and J by 0 bases, with 5 bases of the junction left unmatched. CDR1 is LNHDA and CDR2 is SQIVND in the germline V gene (reference sequence).